The T cell receptor beta chain described here comes from a study of blood T cell repertoires in COVID-19. About the research overall: Sites in the United States, Italy and Spain provided acute and convalescent COVID-19 samples. PBMCs, B-cell-depleted T cells, or T cells were the source of the cDNA or gDNA that made up the material.

Germline values: CDR1 SGHTA, CDR2 FQGNSA. The CDR3 has 14 residues. The V and J ends lost 5 bases and 6 bases respectively, with 14 bases between them. Measured with immunoSEQ multiplex PCR; TCRdb has only the in-frame clones, and not every one. The data hold 200,000 to 250,000 clones, with approximately 90% observed a single time. Followed over time, Seattle patients had been enrolled while infection was active. Material: peripheral blood. This TCR was recovered from a man under 40 with COVID-19, enrolled during active disease. The V and J genes are TRBV7-2 and TRBJ2-1, with D perhaps TRBD2 (6 bases). The CDR3 is CASSHGTPLNEQFF. CDR3 DNA: TGTGCCAGCAGCCACGGGACTCCTCTCAATGAGCAGTTCTTC.